These 26 T cell receptor beta chains originate from one sample sequenced in a study of blood T cells in healthy people across ages. The use of a sample-barcoded 5' primer and a J-beta primer mix characterized a second PCR of roughly 6 to 11 cycles. One entry per CDR3 protein, called by TCRdb with MiXCR from the 5' RACE reads. The sample holds approximately 1.5 million distinct CDR3 sequences, approximately 39% seen once. Sequenced: blood. These receptors originate from a woman between 18 and 30 years old in good health.

The chain links TRBV3-1 to TRBJ2-7; a possible D gene is TRBD1 (6 bases). There are 14 residues in the CDR3. Deletions cut 1 base from V and 1 base from J, with 8 bases between. Germline V gives CDR1 LGHDT, CDR2 YNNKEL (reference sequence). Here the CDR3 DNA reads TGTGCCAGCAGCCAAGGACAGGAGTCCTACGAGCAGTACTTC. It translates to CASSQGQESYEQYF.

The gene calls are TRBV29-1 and TRBJ2-5, with D perhaps matching TRBD1 (6 bases). Germline V gene data show CDR1 as SQVTM and CDR2 as ANQGSEA. V gave up 4 bases and J gave up 10 bases, with 16 bases separating them. The CDR3 loop spans 12 amino acids. CDR3 sequence reads: CSVVSDRSDQYF. The CDR3 DNA follows: TGCAGCGTTGTGTCCGACAGGAGTGACCAGTACTTC. The whole variable domain, filled in from reference TRBV29-1 and TRBJ2-5, reads SAVISQKPSRDICQRGTSLTIQCQVDSQVTMMFWYRQQPGQSLTLIATANQGSEATYESGFVIDKFPISRPNLTFSTLTVSNMSPEDSSIYLCSVVSDRSDQYFGPGTRLLVL.

This clonotype occurred many times. The chain uses TRBV20-1 and TRBJ1-2, with unresolved D. Germline CDR1 reads DFQATT; CDR2 reads SNEGSKA (reference sequence). The CDR3 has 13 amino acids. The V and J ends lost 0 bases and 1 base respectively, with 6 bases between them. CDR3 region: CSARDRINYGYTF. Here the CDR3 DNA reads TGCAGTGCTAGAGATCGGATTAACTATGGCTACACCTTC.

This clonotype was observed a handful of times. V is TRBV20-1 and J is TRBJ2-1; D remains unclear. In germline, CDR1 is DFQATT, CDR2 SNEGSKA (reference sequence). V lost 5 bases and J lost 0, with 8 bases in between. This CDR3 spans 13 amino acids. The CDR3 is CSARSPSYNEQFF. In nucleotides, the CDR3 is TGCAGTGCTCGCTCACCCTCCTACAATGAGCAGTTCTTC.

This clonotype was detected many times. This sequence joins TRBV29-1 and TRBJ2-3; D gene uncertain. The CDR3 consists of 15 residues. Germline V gene lookup returns CDR1 SQVTM and CDR2 ANQGSEA. The V end lost 4 bases, the J end lost 2 bases, and 16 bases lay between the germline ends. CDR3 residues: CSVGTRLAYTDTQYF. The DNA of the CDR3 is TGCAGCGTTGGGACGAGATTAGCCTACACAGATACGCAGTATTTT.

The chain combines TRBV20-1 with TRBJ1-1; D call uncertain. Trimming shortened V by 2 bases and J by 3 bases, and 10 bases separated the two germline ends. CDR1 is DFQATT and CDR2 is SNEGSKA in the germline V gene (reference sequence). The CDR3 covers 13 residues. CDR3 region: CSARPSRDTEAFF. CDR3 sequence (DNA): TGCAGTGCTAGACCGAGTCGGGACACTGAAGCTTTCTTT.

The chain has TRBV4-2 and TRBJ2-3; TRBD2 matches 13 bases. The germline V gene encodes CDR1 LGHNA and CDR2 YNFKEQ. The CDR3 totals 17 residues. Germline trimming cut 4 bases from V and 5 bases from J; bases unmatched to any gene: 9. CDR3: CASSRDGLAGVKDTQYF. The CDR3 DNA is TGTGCCAGCAGCCGAGATGGACTAGCGGGAGTGAAAGATACGCAGTATTTT.

A few counts support this clonotype. The V and J genes are TRBV20-1 and TRBJ1-1, with 12 bases aligning to TRBD1. V lost 6 bases and J lost 0; bases outside the gene matches: 11. CDR3 length: 17 amino acids. CDR1 DFQATT and CDR2 SNEGSKA come from the germline V gene (reference sequence). DNA of the CDR3: TGCAGTGCGCCGCCGGGACAGGGGGCCCGGATGAACACTGAAGCTTTCTTT. It codes for CSAPPGQGARMNTEAFF.

The rearrangement links TRBV4-3 to TRBJ2-7; D is uncertain. The V gene lost 4 bases and the J gene lost 3 bases, with 16 bases spanning the gap. Germline assignment: CDR1 LGHNA and CDR2 YSLEER. The CDR3 consists of 15 residues. The CDR3 region is CASSPVAMGFYEQYF. CDR3 bases: TGCGCCAGCAGCCCGGTTGCGATGGGGTTCTACGAGCAGTACTTC.

This clonotype appeared a few times. The J gene is TRBJ2-1, the V gene TRBV25-1; 10 nucleotides agree with TRBD1. The germline gives CDR1 MGHDK, CDR2 SYGVNS. Unmatched junction bases numbered 10, after V lost 1 base and J lost 13 bases. The CDR3 has 15 residues. The CDR3 DNA reads as TGTGCCAGCAGTGAATCGGGACAGGGGCTAGGTTCACAGTTCTTC. This gives the protein CASSESGQGLGSQFF.

This clonotype turned up a few times. In DNA form, the CDR3 reads TGTGCCAGCAGGACTAGCGGAAACTCCTACGAGCAGTACTTC. Translating it yields CASRTSGNSYEQYF. This chain joins TRBV9 and TRBJ2-7; 9 bases fit TRBD2. V dropped 5 bases and J dropped 0; count of bases not matched to a gene: 3. The germline V gene encodes CDR1 SGDLS and CDR2 YYNGEE. The CDR3 contains 14 residues.

The rearrangement joins TRBV5-1 to TRBJ2-1, with D perhaps assigned TRBD1 or TRBD2 (6 bases each). The DNA matches TRBJ2-7 better at its end, which makes the J call doubtful. The germline V gene encodes CDR1 SGHRS and CDR2 YFSETQ. CDR3 size: 16 residues. CDR3 sequence (DNA): TGCGCCAGCAGCCGACAACACACAGGGACCGGGGGTGAGCAGTACTTC. Its protein product is CASSRQHTGTGGEQYF.

This chain uses TRBV7-9 with TRBJ2-2; D is possibly TRBD1 or TRBD2 (6 bases each). The CDR3 length is 17 residues. Germline V gene lookup returns CDR1 SEHNR and CDR2 FQNEAQ (reference sequence). The V gene lost 2 bases and the J gene lost 2 bases, with 15 bases spanning the gap. In DNA, the CDR3 is TGTGCCAGCAGCTTACGGTCTAGGGGGGAAAACACCGGGGAGCTGTTTTTT. The encoded protein is CASSLRSRGENTGELFF.

The J gene is TRBJ2-3, the V gene TRBV21-1; the table's TRBD2 call for D was not verified on the DNA. TRBV21-1 is assigned pseudogene status. The CDR3 covers 14 residues. CDR3 sequence: CASSKQDSGSTQYF. The CDR3 DNA reads as TGTGCCAGCAGCAAACAGGACTCGGGGAGTACGCAGTATTTT.

The sample holds a few counts of this clonotype. J is TRBJ2-7 and V is TRBV25-1; tentatively, D is TRBD2 (7 bases). The germline V gene has CDR1 MGHDK and CDR2 SYGVNS. The CDR3 is made up of 13 amino acids. With 4 bases removed from V and 5 bases from J, the gap between germline ends came to 12 bases. The CDR3 DNA follows: TGTGCCAGCAGTGGAGGGGGGGTCGACGAGCAGTACTTC. Protein sequence: CASSGGGVDEQYF.

V usage is TRBV7-9 and J usage is TRBJ2-7; 13 positions agree with TRBD2. In germline, CDR1 is SEHNR, CDR2 FQNEAQ (reference sequence). The CDR3 runs 16 residues. J was trimmed by 7 bases and V by 5 bases; bases with no gene match: 11. CDR3 region: CASSARLAGGLGEQYF. The CDR3 DNA reads as TGTGCCAGCAGCGCCCGACTAGCGGGGGGCCTTGGTGAGCAGTACTTC.

This clonotype has just a few counts. V usage is TRBV7-2 and J usage is TRBJ1-1; 7 nucleotides line up with TRBD1. J gave up 3 bases and V 5 bases, and 9 bases lay outside the gene matches. This CDR3 comprises 15 residues. CDR1 is SGHTA, CDR2 FQGNSA, per germline. CDR3 amino acids: CASSRRAGGDTEAFF. The CDR3 nucleotides read TGTGCCAGCAGCCGCCGCGCAGGGGGGGACACTGAAGCTTTCTTT.

The chain combines TRBV20-1 with TRBJ2-5; no firm D call. V was trimmed by 3 bases and J by 0 bases, leaving 5 bases between them. This CDR3 is 12 amino acids long. Germline assignment: CDR1 DFQATT and CDR2 SNEGSKA (reference sequence). CDR3 nucleotides: TGCAGTGCTAGTACGAACCAAGAGACCCAGTACTTC. Amino acid sequence: CSASTNQETQYF.

V is TRBV6-6 and J is TRBJ2-7, with TRBD1 identical over 8 bases. V shed 5 bases, J shed 5 bases, and the junction held 11 bases outside the gene matches. There are 15 residues in the CDR3. Germline CDR1 is MNHNY and CDR2 is SVGAGI (reference sequence). CDR3 sequence: CASSPVGQGSNEQYF. The CDR3 nucleotides read TGTGCCAGCAGTCCAGTCGGACAGGGAAGTAACGAGCAGTACTTC.

This chain links TRBV7-9 with TRBJ1-6; TRBD1 aligns across 10 bases. With 2 bases clipped from V and 7 bases from J, the junction kept 2 bases outside the gene matches. The germline CDR1 and CDR2 sequences are SEHNR and FQNEAQ (reference sequence). The CDR3 runs 15 residues. CDR3 region: CASSLPGQGNSPLHF. CDR3 sequence (DNA): TGTGCCAGCAGCTTACCGGGACAGGGGAATTCACCCCTCCACTTT.

The chain recombines TRBV20-1 with TRBJ1-1, with a tentative D call TRBD1 (6 bases). The germline V gene has CDR1 DFQATT and CDR2 SNEGSKA (reference sequence). The CDR3 covers 12 residues. Trimming stripped 6 bases from V and 5 bases from J, with 13 bases between. CDR3 nucleotides: TGCAGTGCCTATACAGGGAAAACTGAAGCTTTCTTT. This gives the protein CSAYTGKTEAFF.

Comments on this clonotype: Germline and junction disagree at one end, which may indicate a read error. The chain has TRBV5-1 and TRBJ2-3; D gene uncertain. CDR1 is SGHRS, CDR2 YFSETQ, per germline. CDR3 size: 17 residues. The CDR3 region is CASGLVPTSSSTDTQYF. CDR3 sequence (DNA): TGCGCCAGCGGCTTGGTTCCGACCTCAAGTAGCACAGATACGCAGTATTTT.

The chain uses TRBV6-5 and TRBJ2-1, with TRBD1 identical over 7 bases. The CDR3 consists of 15 residues. Germline lookup yields CDR1 MNHEY and CDR2 SVGAGI. With V trimmed by 6 bases and J by 6 bases, 11 bases remained unmatched. The CDR3 protein is CASSFDRAVPNEQFF. The DNA of the CDR3 is TGTGCCAGCAGCTTCGACAGGGCCGTACCCAATGAGCAGTTCTTC.

This chain joins TRBV27 and TRBJ2-1, with D perhaps being TRBD1 or TRBD2 (5 bases each). The V gene's germline CDR1 is MNHEY and CDR2 SMNVEV (reference sequence). Trimming removed 3 bases at V and 9 bases at J, with 12 bases between. The CDR3 extends over 13 amino acids. CDR3 sequence (DNA): TGTGCCAGCAGTTTCGGGACGGTCGGTGAGCAGTTCTTC. As protein: CASSFGTVGEQFF.

This clonotype was observed many times. The chain recombines TRBV11-2 with TRBJ1-6, with D maybe TRBD1 (5 bases). CDR3 size: 15 residues. Trimming took 1 base from V and 6 from J, leaving 10 bases between them. CDR1 is SGHAT, CDR2 FQNNGV, per germline. CDR3 DNA sequence: TGTGCCAGCAGCTTAGTCGGGGGAAGTAATTCACCCCTCCACTTT. Translating it yields CASSLVGGSNSPLHF. The full variable domain, in which reference TRBV11-2 and TRBJ1-6 provide the parts outside the CDR3, is EAGVAQSPRYKIIEKRQSVAFWCNPISGHATLYWYQQILGQGPKLLIQFQNNGVVDDSQLPKDRFSAERLKGVDSTLKIQPAKLEDSAVYLCASSLVGGSNSPLHFGNGTRLTVT.

This CDR3 reads CASSVVGDSSYEQYF. DNA of the CDR3: TGTGCCAGCAGCGTAGTAGGTGACAGCTCCTACGAGCAGTACTTC. The chain carries TRBV9 and TRBJ2-7; maybe TRBD1 (5 bases). Germline V lookup: CDR1 SGDLS, CDR2 YYNGEE. Between the trimmed V and J ends, which lost 0 bases and 0 bases, there was a span of 10 bases. The CDR3 sequence is 15 residues long.